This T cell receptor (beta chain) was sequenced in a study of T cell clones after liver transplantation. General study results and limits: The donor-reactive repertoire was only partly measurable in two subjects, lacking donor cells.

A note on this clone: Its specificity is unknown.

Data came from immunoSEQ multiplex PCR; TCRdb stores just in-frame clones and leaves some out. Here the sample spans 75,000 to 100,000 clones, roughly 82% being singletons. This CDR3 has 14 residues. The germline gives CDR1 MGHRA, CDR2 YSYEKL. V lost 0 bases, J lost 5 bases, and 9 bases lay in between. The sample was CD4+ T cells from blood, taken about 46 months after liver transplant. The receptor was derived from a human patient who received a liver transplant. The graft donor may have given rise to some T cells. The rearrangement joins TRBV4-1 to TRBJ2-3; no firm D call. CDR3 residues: CASSQDMAVDTQYF. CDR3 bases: TGCGCCAGCAGCCAAGATATGGCGGTAGATACGCAGTATTTT.